This paragraph reports one TCR beta chain. Its matching antigen is unknown. The sample comes from a study of shared clonotypes between healthy human individuals. The study's findings and limits: Among donors, clonotype sharing was expected to be affected by sequencing depth. Non-shared clonotypes had lower generation probabilities than those shared by all four donors.

Combination of CD45RO+ cells with CCR7-negative CD45RA+ TemRA cells was used for CD8 memory. Profiling relied on immunoSEQ multiplex PCR, and the TCRdb table lists in-frame clones only, not all of them. Here the sample spans roughly 320,000 clones, roughly 87% being singletons. Sequenced sample: memory CD8+ T cells sorted from blood. Specified subset: CD45RO+ cells pooled with CCR7-negative TemRA cells. This sequence was found in a man younger than 35 in good health.

CDR3 protein: CASSQGGPISTDTQYF. The CDR3 coding sequence is TGCGCCAGCAGCCAAGGCGGGCCCATTAGCACAGATACGCAGTATTTT. The J gene is TRBJ2-3, the V gene TRBV4-1; D is perhaps TRBD2 (5 bases). The CDR3 extends over 16 amino acids. CDR1 and CDR2 (germline): MGHRA, YSYEKL. V was pared by 1 base and J by 0 bases, with 11 bases between.